The 32 T cell receptor beta chains listed next were all sequenced from one sample in a study of read filtering for tumor transcriptome and immune sequencing. Molecular barcoded adaptors covering alpha/delta and beta/gamma chains were used on roughly 400 ng RNA. TCRdb independently ran MiXCR on the reads; one entry per CDR3 protein. The table includes 75,000 to 95,000 distinct CDR3 sequences, roughly an eighth detected once. What was sequenced was a population of CD138-negative cells sorted from bone marrow. These receptors were taken from a donor aged 40 or over with multiple myeloma.

The sample holds many counts of this clonotype. The chain employs TRBV7-6 and TRBJ2-5, with 7 bases lining up with TRBD2. Germline CDR1 and CDR2: SGHVS and FNYEAQ. The CDR3 covers 13 residues. V was pared by 4 bases and J by 5 bases, with 4 bases of the junction left unmatched. In nucleotides, the CDR3 is TGTGCCAGCAGCTCTCTGGGGGGGGAGACCCAGTACTTC. Translating gives CASSSLGGETQYF.

This clonotype was counted a few times. This could be a read error, since a much larger clone is one nucleotide away. This chain joins TRBV20-1 and TRBJ2-3; the D call may be TRBD1 or TRBD2 (6 bases each). CDR1 and CDR2 (germline): DFQATT, SNEGSKA (reference sequence). CDR3 length: 15 amino acids. The DNA of the CDR3 is TGCAGTGCTAGCACGGGGGCACCTAGCACAGATACGCCGTATTTT. This gives the protein CSASTGAPSTDTPYF.

In DNA form, the CDR3 reads TGTGCCAGCAGCAAAGCGGGTACCGGGACAGGGGAAAGGTACTATGGCTACACCTTC. This sequence encodes CASSKAGTGTGERYYGYTF. The gene calls are TRBV21-1 and TRBJ1-2; the D call of TRBD1 is as the table states it, not checked on the DNA. TRBV21-1 is noted as a pseudogene. The CDR3 spans 19 residues.

This clonotype was counted many times. The genes are TRBV18 and TRBJ2-3; no reliable D call. Trimming took off 1 base at V and 0 bases at J, with 8 bases between the two ends. CDR1 and CDR2 from the germline V gene are KGHSH and LQKENI. This CDR3 region has 15 residues. The CDR3 DNA is TGTGCCAGCTCACCACTGGCGGAGAGCACAGATACGCAGTATTTT. Amino acid sequence: CASSPLAESTDTQYF.

This clonotype was counted once. One end of the junction varies from germline; a read error may be responsible. V and J are TRBV7-2 and TRBJ1-4; D gene ambiguous. CDR1 SGHTA and CDR2 FQGNSA come from the germline V gene. This CDR3 comprises 14 residues. The CDR3 DNA is TGTGCCAGCAGCTTCGTGTGGGTTAATGAAAAACTGTTCTTT. It specifies CASSFVWVNEKLFF. Together with reference TRBV7-2 and TRBJ1-4, the CDR3 gives the full variable domain: GAGVSQSPSNKVTEKGKDVELRCDPISGHTALYWYRQSLGQGLEFLIYFQGNSAPDKSGLPSDRFSAERTGGSVSTLTIQRTQQEDSAVYLCASSFVWVNEKLFFGSGTQLSVL.

This clonotype was seen repeatedly, ten times or more. The chain is built from TRBV11-3 and TRBJ1-2, with D possibly TRBD1 on 5 matching bases. The CDR3 runs 14 residues. V lost 7 bases and J 4 bases, leaving 16 bases between the germline ends. Germline V gives CDR1 SGHNT, CDR2 YENEEA. Here the CDR3 reads CASTSGVPPYGYTF. CDR3 bases: TGTGCCAGCACCTCGGGGGTGCCTCCCTATGGCTACACCTTC.

In this sample, this clonotype turned up many times. The chain has TRBV7-9 and TRBJ1-1; no reliable D call. CDR1 SEHNR and CDR2 FQNEAQ come from the germline V gene (reference sequence). The germline V and J ends were trimmed by 5 bases and 1 base, with 8 bases remaining between them. This CDR3 is 13 amino acids long. The CDR3 protein is CASSVRRNTEAFF. The CDR3, as DNA: TGTGCCAGCAGCGTCCGCCGGAACACTGAAGCTTTCTTT.

This clonotype was detected many times. The genes are TRBV10-2 and TRBJ2-3, with 7 nucleotides matching TRBD2. After removal of 2 bases from V and 5 bases from J, the junction contained 1 base not matched to a gene. The CDR3 loop spans 13 amino acids. Germline CDR1 is WSHSY and CDR2 is SAAADI. CDR3 bases: TGCGCCAGCAGTGAGGGGGGGGGAGATACGCAGTATTTT. Amino acid sequence: CASSEGGGDTQYF.

This clonotype was detected ten times or more. DNA for the CDR3: TGCAGTGCTAGAGACGGACTAGCGGGAGCCGGGGGAAACAATGAGCAGTTCTTC. This codes for CSARDGLAGAGGNNEQFF. The chain recombines TRBV20-1 with TRBJ2-1; 13 bases line up with TRBD2. This CDR3 has 18 residues. Trimming at V came to 0 bases and at J to 5 bases, leaving 10 bases not matched to a gene. CDR1 is DFQATT and CDR2 is SNEGSKA in the germline V gene (reference sequence).

This clonotype was seen repeatedly, ten times or more. The chain carries TRBV2 and TRBJ2-7, with D unclear. The germline V and J ends were trimmed by 3 bases and 5 bases, with 5 bases remaining between them. The germline gives CDR1 SNHLY, CDR2 FYNNEI. The CDR3 consists of 11 residues. CDR3 protein: CASSDLHEQYF. CDR3 in DNA: TGTGCCAGCAGTGATTTGCACGAGCAGTACTTC. Drawing the rest from reference TRBV2 and TRBJ2-7, the complete variable domain is EPEVTQTPSHQVTQMGQEVILRCVPISNHLYFYWYRQILGQKVEFLVSFYNNEISEKSEIFDDQFSVERPDGSNFTLKIRSTKLEDSAMYFCASSDLHEQYFGPGTRLTVT.

This clonotype was counted at least ten times. The chain joins TRBV15 to TRBJ2-5; D is unclear. Germline values: CDR1 LNHNV, CDR2 YYDKDF (reference sequence). The length of the CDR3 is 15 residues. The V end was cut by 0 bases, the J end by 4 bases, with 12 bases between. The CDR3 sequence is CATSRDQGLGETQYF. The CDR3 DNA reads as TGTGCCACCAGCAGAGATCAAGGGCTGGGAGAGACCCAGTACTTC.

Notes on this clonotype: This may be a read error, as it is one base from a much larger clone. The chain recombines TRBV4-2 with TRBJ2-2; D unclear. CDR3 length: 14 amino acids. Germline CDR1 and CDR2: LGHNA and YNFKEQ. V lost 0 bases and J 4 bases, leaving 6 bases between the germline ends. The CDR3 DNA reads TGTGCCAGCAGCCAAGAACGTCCCACCGGGGAGCTGTTTTTT. Amino acid sequence: CASSQERPTGELFF.

This clonotype was detected many times. This chain links TRBV20-1 with TRBJ1-1; D is uncertain. CDR3 size: 10 residues. Germline V lookup: CDR1 DFQATT, CDR2 SNEGSKA (reference sequence). Trimming removed 0 bases at V and 10 bases at J, with 6 bases between. CDR3 nucleotide sequence: TGCAGTGCTAGAGAAAGAAGAGCTTTCTTT. Translated, it gives CSARERRAFF.

This clonotype was counted ten times or more. The CDR3 DNA reads TGTGCCAGCAAGACCGGGGGACTAGCGGGAGATACGCAGTATTTT. It translates to CASKTGGLAGDTQYF. V and J are TRBV28 and TRBJ2-3, with TRBD2 matching over 12 bases. CDR1 and CDR2 from the germline V gene are MDHEN and SYDVKM. Germline trimming cut 7 bases from V and 5 bases from J; bases unmatched to any gene: 7. CDR3 length: 15 amino acids.

A note on this clonotype: The CDR3 end shows no conserved phenylalanine or tryptophan, and so a read error is likely. Because the CDR3's place on the DNA is in doubt, the DNA is left out and the CDR3 is given as listed by TCRdb. The rearrangement joins TRBV7-6 to TRBJ2-1; TRBD1, as called in the table, went unchecked against the DNA. In germline, CDR1 is SGHVS, CDR2 FNYEAQ. The CDR3 is made up of 15 amino acids, end residues included. The CDR3 loop is CASSLIQGGYNEQLC.

This clonotype was detected many times. The rearrangement joins TRBV7-2 to TRBJ1-5, with TRBD1 as a possible D gene (5 bases). This CDR3 comprises 15 residues. CDR1 is SGHTA and CDR2 is FQGNSA in the germline V gene. The V end lost 5 bases, the J end lost 1 base, and 12 bases lay between the germline ends. CDR3 sequence (DNA): TGTGCCAGCAGCCCCAGGGTAGGAAGCAATCAGCCCCAGCATTTT. Amino acids: CASSPRVGSNQPQHF.

This clonotype was counted at least ten times. The rearrangement links TRBV29-1 to TRBJ2-5, with D tentatively TRBD1 (5 bases). Germline CDR1 SQVTM, CDR2 ANQGSEA. The ends were cut back, 5 bases at V and 4 bases at J, with 14 bases in the middle. This CDR3 contains 13 residues. The DNA for the CDR3 is TGCAGCGTTCTTAGGGGCCACGGAGAGACCCAGTACTTC. This encodes CSVLRGHGETQYF.

This clonotype appeared many times. V is TRBV20-1 and J is TRBJ1-6; 8 nucleotides agree with TRBD1. Trimming took 0 bases from V and 6 from J; bases not matched to a gene: 10. The CDR3 contains 17 residues. Per germline, CDR1 DFQATT and CDR2 SNEGSKA (reference sequence). The CDR3 reads CSARDPRQGASNSPLHF. CDR3 sequence (DNA): TGCAGTGCTAGAGACCCAAGGCAGGGGGCAAGTAATTCACCCCTCCACTTT.

This clonotype was recorded many times. J is TRBJ1-1 and V is TRBV5-1; 8 positions agree with TRBD1. Losses at the gene ends were 0 bases for V and 4 bases for J; bases not matched to a gene: 5. The length of the CDR3 is 15 residues. Per germline, CDR1 SGHRS and CDR2 YFSETQ. The CDR3 here is CASSLEGTGGTEAFF. The CDR3 DNA reads TGCGCCAGCAGCTTGGAAGGGACAGGCGGCACTGAAGCTTTCTTT.

This clonotype was seen at least ten times. The chain uses TRBV7-9 and TRBJ2-1; TRBD1 agrees at 10 bases. The CDR3 has 16 residues. V trimming: 0 bases; J trimming: 5 bases; junction bases outside the gene matches: 4. Germline V gene lookup returns CDR1 SEHNR and CDR2 FQNEAQ (reference sequence). The CDR3 region is CASSLALGQGNNEQFF. In nucleotides, the CDR3 is TGTGCCAGCAGCTTAGCCCTGGGACAGGGGAACAATGAGCAGTTCTTC.

There are many counts of this clonotype. The V call is TRBV3-1, the J call TRBJ2-1, with 10 nucleotides matching TRBD2. The CDR3 has 17 amino acids. Germline CDR1 is LGHDT and CDR2 is YNNKEL (reference sequence). The ends lost 0 bases at V and 8 bases at J; junction bases unmatched: 10. The CDR3: CASSQDILAGVLDEQFF. CDR3 bases: TGTGCCAGCAGCCAAGATATCCTAGCGGGAGTGCTGGATGAGCAGTTCTTC.

This clonotype was counted many times. CDR3 protein: CSVQTDSEKLFF. CDR3 DNA sequence: TGCAGCGTCCAAACCGACAGCGAAAAACTGTTTTTT. The rearrangement joins TRBV29-1 to TRBJ1-4, with D possibly matching TRBD1 (5 bases). Trimming stripped 6 bases from V and 8 bases from J, with 13 bases between. Germline V CDR1 and CDR2: SQVTM, ANQGSEA. The CDR3 spans 12 residues.

This clonotype was counted ten times or more. The CDR3: CSARVAGGNNEQFF. CDR3 in DNA: TGCAGTGCTAGAGTAGCGGGAGGTAACAATGAGCAGTTCTTC. V is TRBV20-1 and J is TRBJ2-1; 10 bases fit TRBD2. CDR1 DFQATT and CDR2 SNEGSKA come from the germline V gene (reference sequence). Trimming took 1 base from V and 5 from J; bases not matched to a gene: 2. The CDR3 consists of 14 residues.

Notes on this clonotype: A junction end diverges from the germline sequence, so it may reflect a read error. J is TRBJ2-3 and V is TRBV19, with a possible D match to TRBD2 (5 bases). The CDR3 extends over 14 amino acids. The V gene's germline CDR1 is LNHDA and CDR2 SQIVND (reference sequence). DNA for the CDR3: TGTGCCAGCAGTAGGACTGACCGCCCCGGTACGCAGTATTTT. Translating gives CASSRTDRPGTQYF.

This clonotype was found many times. This sequence joins TRBV6-2 or TRBV6-3 and TRBJ2-7; the match to TRBD1 covers 9 bases. V trimming: 4 bases; J trimming: 2 bases; junction bases outside the gene matches: 3. CDR1 is MNHEY and CDR2 is SVGEGT in the germline V gene. The length of the CDR3 is 14 residues. The DNA of the CDR3 is TGTGCCAGCAGTTTGTGGACAGGGGCCTACGAGCAGTACTTC. Amino acids: CASSLWTGAYEQYF.

This clonotype was detected many times. The rearrangement joins TRBV5-1 to TRBJ1-2, with TRBD1 matching 7 bases. Germline V gives CDR1 SGHRS, CDR2 YFSETQ. V shed 6 bases and J 6 bases; nucleotides not matched to a gene: 11. The CDR3 sequence is 14 residues long. CDR3 sequence (DNA): TGCGCCAGCAACCCCGGGACAGAGGGCGATGGCTACACCTTC. It specifies CASNPGTEGDGYTF.

This clonotype was picked up a small number of times. This chain connects TRBV5-1 to TRBJ2-6; D not certain. Germline V CDR1 and CDR2: SGHRS, YFSETQ. Trimming shortened V by 2 bases and J by 0 bases, and 6 bases separated the two germline ends. CDR3 length equals 15 residues. CDR3 coding DNA: TGCGCCAGCAGCTTACAGACCTCTGGGGCCAACGTCCTGACTTTC. Its translation is CASSLQTSGANVLTF.

This clonotype appeared many times. V gene TRBV20-1 combines with J gene TRBJ1-2; 8 positions match TRBD1. With 5 bases clipped from V and 3 bases from J, the junction kept 5 bases outside the gene matches. The CDR3 runs 13 residues. Germline CDR1 DFQATT, CDR2 SNEGSKA (reference sequence). This CDR3 reads CSAGQGVYYGYTF. The CDR3, as DNA: TGCAGTGCTGGACAGGGAGTCTACTATGGCTACACCTTC.

This clonotype has ten or more counts. The chain couples TRBV29-1 to TRBJ1-1; D is possibly TRBD1 (6 bases). The CDR3 spans 11 residues. Germline CDR1 is SQVTM and CDR2 is ANQGSEA. V gave up 4 bases and J gave up 7 bases, with 10 bases separating them. The DNA for the CDR3 is TGCAGCGTTGCAGGGGAAAATGAAGCTTTCTTT. It codes for CSVAGENEAFF.

This clonotype was recorded at least ten times. This chain uses TRBV29-1 with TRBJ1-4; possibly TRBD1 for D (6 bases). V dropped 6 bases and J dropped 6 bases, with 17 bases sitting between them. Germline-derived CDR1 and CDR2 are SQVTM and ANQGSEA. The CDR3 consists of 14 residues. The CDR3 DNA is TGCAGCGTACATTTGTGGGCAGGGGATGAAAAACTGTTTTTT. The encoded protein is CSVHLWAGDEKLFF. The variable domain in full, with the rest retrieved from reference TRBV29-1 and TRBJ1-4, is SAVISQKPSRDICQRGTSLTIQCQVDSQVTMMFWYRQQPGQSLTLIATANQGSEATYESGFVIDKFPISRPNLTFSTLTVSNMSPEDSSIYLCSVHLWAGDEKLFFGSGTQLSVL.

This clonotype was observed many times. The chain has TRBV7-9 and TRBJ2-7, with D possibly matching TRBD1 (5 bases). In germline, CDR1 is SEHNR, CDR2 FQNEAQ (reference sequence). V gave up 5 bases and J gave up 3 bases, with 11 bases separating them. The CDR3 has 13 amino acids. The CDR3 sequence: CASSQTEYYEQYF. The CDR3, as DNA: TGTGCCAGCAGCCAGACAGAGTACTACGAGCAGTACTTC.

This clonotype has a handful of counts. A much larger clone is a single base away; this may be a read error. The rearrangement links TRBV5-6 to TRBJ2-3; the D gene could be TRBD1 or TRBD2 (5 bases each). The V gene's germline CDR1 is SGHDT and CDR2 YYEEEE. The CDR3 is 13 amino acids. DNA of the CDR3: TGTGCCAGCGGCTTAAGAGGGGCAGATACGCAGTATTTT. Encoded protein: CASGLRGADTQYF.